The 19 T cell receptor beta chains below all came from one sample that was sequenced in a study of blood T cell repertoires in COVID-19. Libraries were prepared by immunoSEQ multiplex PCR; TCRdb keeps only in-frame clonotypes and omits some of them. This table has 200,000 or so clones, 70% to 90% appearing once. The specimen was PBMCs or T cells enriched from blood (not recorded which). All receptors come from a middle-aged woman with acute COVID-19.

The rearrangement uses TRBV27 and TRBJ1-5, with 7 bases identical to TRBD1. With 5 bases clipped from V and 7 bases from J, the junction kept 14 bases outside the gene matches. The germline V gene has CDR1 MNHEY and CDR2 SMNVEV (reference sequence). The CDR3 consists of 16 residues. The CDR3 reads CASSPRTGAGRQPQHF. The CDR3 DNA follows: TGTGCCAGCAGTCCTCGGACAGGAGCAGGGAGACAGCCCCAGCATTTT.

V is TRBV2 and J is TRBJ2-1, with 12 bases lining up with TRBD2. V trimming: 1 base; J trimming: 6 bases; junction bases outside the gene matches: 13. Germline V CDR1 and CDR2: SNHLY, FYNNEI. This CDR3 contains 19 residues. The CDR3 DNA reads TGTGCCAGCAGTGAAGTCCCCCTGCGACTAGCGGGAGATGGCAATGAGCAGTTCTTC. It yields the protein CASSEVPLRLAGDGNEQFF.

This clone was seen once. CDR3 protein: CAWTPTENSPLHF. Written as DNA, the CDR3 is TGTGCCTGGACCCCGACAGAAAATTCACCCCTCCACTTT. The chain links TRBV30 to TRBJ1-6; D possibly corresponds to TRBD1 (5 bases). V lost 4 bases and J lost 7, with 11 bases in between. The germline V gene has CDR1 GTSNPN and CDR2 SVGIG (reference sequence). The CDR3 runs to 13 residues.

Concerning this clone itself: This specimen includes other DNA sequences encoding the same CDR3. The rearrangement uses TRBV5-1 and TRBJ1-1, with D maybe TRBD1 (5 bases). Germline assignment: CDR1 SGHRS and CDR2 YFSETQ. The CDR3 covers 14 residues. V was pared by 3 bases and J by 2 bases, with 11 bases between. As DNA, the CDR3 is TGCGCCAGCAGCTCCTCGGGGGGAAACACTGAAGCTTTCTTT. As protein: CASSSSGGNTEAFF.

The CDR3 DNA reads TGTGCCAGCAGCTTGGAGGATAACTCCTATAATTCACCCCTCCACTTT. It codes for CASSLEDNSYNSPLHF. The chain uses TRBV7-9 and TRBJ1-6; D is unclear. The CDR3 spans 16 residues. Germline CDR1 reads SEHNR; CDR2 reads FQNEAQ (reference sequence). The V gene lost 3 bases and the J gene lost 0 bases, with 9 bases spanning the gap.

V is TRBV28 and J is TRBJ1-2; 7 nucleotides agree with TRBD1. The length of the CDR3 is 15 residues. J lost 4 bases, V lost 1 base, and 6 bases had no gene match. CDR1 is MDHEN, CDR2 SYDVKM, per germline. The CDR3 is CASSLSPGQLYGYTF. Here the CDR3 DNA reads TGTGCCAGCAGTTTATCCCCGGGACAGCTCTATGGCTACACCTTC.

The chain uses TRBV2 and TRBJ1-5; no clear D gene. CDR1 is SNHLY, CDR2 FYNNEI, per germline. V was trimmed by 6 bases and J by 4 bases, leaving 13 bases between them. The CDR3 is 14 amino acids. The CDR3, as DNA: TGTGCCAGCAGGTTTGCGACACCTAATCAGCCCCAGCATTTT. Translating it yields CASRFATPNQPQHF.

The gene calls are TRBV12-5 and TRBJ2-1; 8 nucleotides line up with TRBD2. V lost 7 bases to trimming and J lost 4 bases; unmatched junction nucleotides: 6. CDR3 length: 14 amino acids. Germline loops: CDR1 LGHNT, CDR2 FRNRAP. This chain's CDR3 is CASAGGGPYNEQFF. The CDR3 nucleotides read TGTGCTAGTGCCGGGGGGGGGCCGTACAATGAGCAGTTCTTC.

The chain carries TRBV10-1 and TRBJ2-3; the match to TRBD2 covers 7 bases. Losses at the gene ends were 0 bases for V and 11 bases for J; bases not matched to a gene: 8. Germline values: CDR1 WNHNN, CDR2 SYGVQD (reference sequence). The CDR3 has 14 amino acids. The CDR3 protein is CASSESLGGVVQYF. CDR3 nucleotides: TGCGCCAGCAGTGAGTCGTTGGGGGGGGTAGTGCAGTATTTT.

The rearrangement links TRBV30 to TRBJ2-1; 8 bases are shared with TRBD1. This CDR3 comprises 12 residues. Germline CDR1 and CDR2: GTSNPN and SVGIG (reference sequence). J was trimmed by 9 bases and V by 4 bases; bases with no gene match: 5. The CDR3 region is CAWNRGAGEQFF. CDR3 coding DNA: TGTGCCTGGAACAGGGGGGCGGGTGAGCAGTTCTTC.

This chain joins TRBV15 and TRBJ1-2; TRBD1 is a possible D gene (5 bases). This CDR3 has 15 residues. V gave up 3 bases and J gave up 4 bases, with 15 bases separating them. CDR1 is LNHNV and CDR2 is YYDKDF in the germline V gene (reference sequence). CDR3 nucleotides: TGTGCCACCAGCAGTTCTTGGCCGGGACTCTATGGCTACACCTTC. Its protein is CATSSSWPGLYGYTF.

DNA of the CDR3: TGCGCCAGCAGCCGGGGGGGTCGGACTAACTATGGCTACACCTTC. Amino acids: CASSRGGRTNYGYTF. This sequence joins TRBV5-1 and TRBJ1-2; D perhaps matches TRBD1 (5 bases). The CDR3 runs to 15 residues. The V gene lost 4 bases and the J gene lost 0 bases, with 13 bases spanning the gap. Germline-derived CDR1 and CDR2 are SGHRS and YFSETQ. The whole variable domain, remainder taken from reference TRBV5-1 and TRBJ1-2, is KAGVTQTPRYLIKTRGQQVTLSCSPISGHRSVSWYQQTPGQGLQFLFEYFSETQRNKGNFPGRFSGRQFSNSRSEMNVSTLELGDSALYLCASSRGGRTNYGYTFGSGTRLTVV.

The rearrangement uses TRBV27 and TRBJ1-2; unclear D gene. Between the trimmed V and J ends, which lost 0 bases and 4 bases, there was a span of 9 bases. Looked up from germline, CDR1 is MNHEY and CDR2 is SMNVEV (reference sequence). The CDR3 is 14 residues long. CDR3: CASSLSSLSYGYTF. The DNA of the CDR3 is TGTGCCAGCAGTTTATCAAGCCTGTCCTATGGCTACACCTTC.

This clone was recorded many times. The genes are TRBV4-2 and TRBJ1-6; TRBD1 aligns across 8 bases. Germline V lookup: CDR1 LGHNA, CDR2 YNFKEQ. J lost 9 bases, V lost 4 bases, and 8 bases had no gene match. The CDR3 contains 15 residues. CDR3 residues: CASSPNGQGGSPLHF. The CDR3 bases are TGTGCCAGCAGCCCTAATGGACAGGGCGGTTCACCCCTCCACTTT.

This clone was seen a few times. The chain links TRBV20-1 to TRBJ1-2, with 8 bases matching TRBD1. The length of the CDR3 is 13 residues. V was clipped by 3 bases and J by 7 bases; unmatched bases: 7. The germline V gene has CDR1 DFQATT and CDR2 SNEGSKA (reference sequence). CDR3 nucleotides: TGCAGTGCTAGTGACAGGGGATTCGGTGGCTACACCTTC. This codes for CSASDRGFGGYTF.

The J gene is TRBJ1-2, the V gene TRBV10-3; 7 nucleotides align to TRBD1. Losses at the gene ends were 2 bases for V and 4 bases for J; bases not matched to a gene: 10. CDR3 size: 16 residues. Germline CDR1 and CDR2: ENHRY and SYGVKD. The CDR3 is CAISEGMGQRSYGYTF. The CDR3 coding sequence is TGTGCCATCAGTGAGGGCATGGGACAGCGAAGCTATGGCTACACCTTC.

The CDR3 reads CASSLVVAQDTQYF. The CDR3 coding sequence is TGTGCCAGCAGCTTGGTTGTGGCACAGGATACGCAGTATTTT. The chain is built from TRBV5-5 and TRBJ2-3; no clear D gene. Germline assignment: CDR1 SGHKS and CDR2 YYEKEE (reference sequence). Deletions cut 0 bases from V and 6 bases from J, with 11 bases between. There are 14 residues in the CDR3.

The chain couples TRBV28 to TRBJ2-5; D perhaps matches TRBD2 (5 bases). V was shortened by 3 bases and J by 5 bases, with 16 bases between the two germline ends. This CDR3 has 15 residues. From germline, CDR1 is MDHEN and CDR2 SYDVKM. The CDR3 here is CASSLLDGRRETQYF. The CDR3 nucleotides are TGTGCCAGCAGTTTGTTGGACGGTCGGAGGGAGACCCAGTACTTC.

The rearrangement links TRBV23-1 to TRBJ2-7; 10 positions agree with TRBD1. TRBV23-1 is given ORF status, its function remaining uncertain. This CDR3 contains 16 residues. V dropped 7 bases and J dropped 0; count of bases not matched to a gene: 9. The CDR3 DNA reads TGCGCCAGCACCCAAGGTCGGACAGGGGGCTCCTACGAGCAGTACTTC. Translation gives CASTQGRTGGSYEQYF.